A single sample is the source of the 18 T cell receptor beta chains below, sequenced in a study of CD8 T cells in ankylosing spondylitis. Notes on the study in general: Ankylosing spondylitis blood appeared to be characterized by a TCR beta motif of several highly homologous variants.

TCRdb recomputed calls from the 5' RACE reads with MiXCR, one row per CDR3 protein. The data hold roughly 490,000 distinct CDR3 sequences, with approximately 5.3% observed a single time. Their cognate antigens are unknown. Sequenced sample: blood, either unsorted or a sorted T cell fraction (not recorded which). These receptors were taken from a male donor with ankylosing spondylitis.

This clonotype was counted at least ten times. This chain links TRBV7-2 with TRBJ1-5; maybe TRBD1 (6 bases). Trimming stripped 5 bases from V and 6 bases from J, with 14 bases between. Germline assignment: CDR1 SGHTA and CDR2 FQGNSA. This CDR3 is built from 14 residues. CDR3 protein: CASSLTGRTQPQHF. The CDR3 nucleotides are TGTGCCAGCAGCCTCACAGGGAGGACTCAGCCCCAGCATTTT. Looking up the rest from reference TRBV7-2 and TRBJ1-5 gives the full variable domain: GAGVSQSPSNKVTEKGKDVELRCDPISGHTALYWYRQSLGQGLEFLIYFQGNSAPDKSGLPSDRFSAERTGGSVSTLTIQRTQQEDSAVYLCASSLTGRTQPQHFGDGTRLSIL.

This clonotype was seen repeatedly, ten times or more. This sequence joins TRBV7-2 and TRBJ1-2; D perhaps matches TRBD1 (6 bases). This CDR3 spans 13 amino acids. Per the germline V gene, CDR1 is SGHTA and CDR2 is FQGNSA. The ends were cut back, 5 bases at V and 2 bases at J, with 9 bases in the middle. CDR3 DNA: TGTGCCAGCAGCGGGGGCCTGAACTATGGCTACACCTTC. Amino acid sequence: CASSGGLNYGYTF.

This clonotype has a count of ten or more. This chain links TRBV5-5 with TRBJ1-1, with D possibly matching TRBD1 (5 bases). The V gene's germline CDR1 is SGHKS and CDR2 YYEKEE (reference sequence). The CDR3 contains 13 residues. The V end was cut by 2 bases, the J end by 3 bases, with 8 bases between. DNA for the CDR3: TGTGCCAGCAGCTTAAGAGGGGACACTGAAGCTTTCTTT. Protein sequence: CASSLRGDTEAFF.

This clonotype showed up many times. The genes are TRBV12-3 or TRBV12-4 and TRBJ2-5; TRBD1 matches 9 bases. J lost 14 bases, V lost 0 bases, and 4 bases had no gene match. CDR3 length: 12 residues. The CDR3 DNA follows: TGTGCCAGCAGTTTAGCTCCGGGACAGGGATACTTC. It is translated as CASSLAPGQGYF.

At least ten counts were recorded for this clonotype. The CDR3 DNA reads as TGCGCCAGCAGGCTAGCGGTTAGCTCCTACAATGAGCAGTTCTTC. Its protein product is CASRLAVSSYNEQFF. The chain recombines TRBV5-1 with TRBJ2-1; 7 bases are a match to TRBD2. Looked up from germline, CDR1 is SGHRS and CDR2 is YFSETQ. The length of the CDR3 is 15 residues. V dropped 5 bases and J dropped 0; count of bases not matched to a gene: 5.

This clonotype has a count of ten or more. The chain employs TRBV28 and TRBJ2-1; 10 bases fit TRBD2. From germline, CDR1 is MDHEN and CDR2 SYDVKM. The length of the CDR3 is 17 residues. The V and J ends lost 4 bases and 3 bases, in that order; junction bases with no gene match: 9. The CDR3 sequence is CASSSGTSAPLYNEQFF. The CDR3 DNA is TGTGCCAGCAGTTCCGGGACTAGCGCCCCTCTCTACAATGAGCAGTTCTTC.

Concerning this clonotype itself: A junction boundary mismatches the germline segment, possibly from a read error. The chain links TRBV2 to TRBJ1-2, with 8 bases matching TRBD1. The CDR3 is made up of 19 amino acids. The germline V gene encodes CDR1 SNHLY and CDR2 FYNNEI. CDR3 sequence reads: CTSRSGWRTGRLPEDGYTF. CDR3 DNA: TGTACCAGCAGAAGCGGATGGAGGACAGGGCGTCTCCCTGAGGATGGCTACACCTTC.

This chain links TRBV27 with TRBJ2-1, with D possibly being TRBD1 (8 bases). The length of the CDR3 is 15 residues. Germline V gene sequence: CDR1 MNHEY, CDR2 SMNVEV (reference sequence). The ends were cut back, 3 bases at V and 4 bases at J, with 13 bases in the middle. The CDR3 region is CASSFYRGGYNEQFF. The DNA of the CDR3 is TGTGCCAGCAGTTTCTACAGGGGGGGGTACAATGAGCAGTTCTTC.

This clonotype was observed at least ten times. The chain carries TRBV4-2 and TRBJ2-7, with D unclear. This CDR3 comprises 13 residues. From germline, CDR1 is LGHNA and CDR2 YNFKEQ. V shed 0 bases and J shed 6 bases, with 9 bases lying between them. CDR3 nucleotides: TGTGCCAGCAGCCAAGACGGTCACACCGAGCAGTACTTC. Protein sequence: CASSQDGHTEQYF.

This clonotype showed up many times. The rearrangement joins TRBV5-5 to TRBJ2-7; D gene uncertain. Germline assignment: CDR1 SGHKS and CDR2 YYEKEE (reference sequence). V was cut by 2 bases and J by 0 bases, with 12 bases left in between. The CDR3 loop spans 15 amino acids. The CDR3 DNA follows: TGTGCCAGCAGCTTCACTCCGGCCAGCTCCTACGAGCAGTACTTC. It specifies CASSFTPASSYEQYF.

This clonotype was seen ten or more times. V is TRBV10-3 and J is TRBJ2-5; a possible D gene is TRBD2 (7 bases). The germline V gene encodes CDR1 ENHRY and CDR2 SYGVKD. V was clipped by 0 bases and J by 4 bases, with 15 bases between them. The CDR3 has 16 amino acids. The chain's CDR3 is CAISESSSGDTETQYF. The DNA of the CDR3 is TGTGCCATCAGTGAGTCTTCCAGCGGGGACACAGAGACCCAGTACTTC.

This clonotype came up many times. The chain is built from TRBV7-2 and TRBJ2-7; TRBD1 agrees at 8 bases. Germline-derived CDR1 and CDR2 are SGHTA and FQGNSA. V lost 2 bases, J lost 6 bases, and 3 bases stayed unmatched. This CDR3 is built from 13 residues. CDR3 loop: CASSLRGQAEQYF. CDR3 nucleotide sequence: TGTGCCAGCAGCTTAAGGGGACAGGCCGAGCAGTACTTC.

The table lists this clonotype with many counts. The chain links TRBV12-3 or TRBV12-4 to TRBJ2-3, with TRBD1 matching over 10 bases. This CDR3 is 15 amino acids long. The J segment lost 4 bases and the V segment lost 3 bases, leaving 4 bases of the junction unmatched. Here the CDR3 reads CASSFLGQGSDTQYF. The CDR3 DNA follows: TGTGCCAGCAGTTTCCTGGGACAGGGGTCAGATACGCAGTATTTT.

This clonotype appeared many times. V gene TRBV20-1 combines with J gene TRBJ1-1; D is possibly TRBD1 (5 bases). In germline, CDR1 is DFQATT, CDR2 SNEGSKA (reference sequence). CDR3 length equals 14 residues. The V end was cut by 3 bases, the J end by 1 base, with 12 bases between. The DNA of the CDR3 is TGCAGTGCTAGCGGCGGGGCTACGAACACTGAAGCTTTCTTT. It yields the protein CSASGGATNTEAFF.

This clonotype was seen a few times. The gene calls are TRBV24-1 and TRBJ2-5; D unclear. The CDR3 sequence is 15 residues long. V lost 3 bases and J 6 bases, leaving 16 bases between the germline ends. In germline, CDR1 is KGHDR, CDR2 SFDVKD. The CDR3 loop reads CATSDMTQGWKTQYF. In DNA, the CDR3 is TGTGCCACCAGTGATATGACCCAAGGATGGAAGACCCAGTACTTC.

The sample holds many counts of this clonotype. The rearrangement joins TRBV28 to TRBJ2-3, with a tentative D call TRBD2 (5 bases). Trimming cost V 6 bases and J 0 bases, with 13 bases left between them. CDR3 length equals 15 residues. From germline, CDR1 is MDHEN and CDR2 SYDVKM. CDR3 DNA: TGTGCCAGCAGCTACTTCGGGGAGAGCACAGATACGCAGTATTTT. This gives the protein CASSYFGESTDTQYF.

In its sample, this clonotype was seen many times. The chain couples TRBV20-1 to TRBJ2-3; tentatively, D is TRBD1 or TRBD2 (5 bases each). CDR1 and CDR2 (germline): DFQATT, SNEGSKA (reference sequence). Trimming removed 6 bases from V and 3 bases from J, with 13 bases in between. This CDR3 has 13 amino acids. The CDR3 DNA reads TGCAGTGCCGGGGACGCGCGGACAGATACGCAGTATTTT. It codes for CSAGDARTDTQYF.

At least ten counts were recorded for this clonotype. This sequence joins TRBV7-8 and TRBJ1-1; the D is unclear. The ends were cut back, 6 bases at V and 4 bases at J, with 9 bases in the middle. Germline V CDR1 and CDR2: SGHVS, FQNEAQ. CDR3 size: 12 residues. CDR3 region: CASSQMGTEAFF. DNA of the CDR3: TGTGCCAGCAGTCAGATGGGCACTGAAGCTTTCTTT. The full variable domain, its missing parts supplied by reference TRBV7-8 and TRBJ1-1, is GAGVSQSPRYKVAKRGQDVALRCDPISGHVSLFWYQQALGQGPEFLTYFQNEAQLDKSGLPSDRFFAERPEGSVSTLKIQRTQQEDSAVYLCASSQMGTEAFFGQGTRLTVV.